This passage covers 23 T cell receptor beta chains from one sample sequenced in a study of T cell responses to AZD1222 COVID-19 vaccine. TCRdb keeps only in-frame clones here, not all; method: immunoSEQ multiplex PCR. The sample has about 140,000 clones, more than 85% seen once. The sample consisted of peripheral blood, taken on day 0 of AZD1222 vaccination. Source of these receptors: an adult in good health.

V and J are TRBV2 and TRBJ1-5, with 8 positions matching TRBD1. This CDR3 contains 15 residues. CDR1 and CDR2 from the germline V gene are SNHLY and FYNNEI. V lost 6 bases, J lost 3 bases, and 7 bases stayed unmatched. In DNA form, the CDR3 reads TGTGCCAGCAGGGGGAGGACAGGGAACAATCAGCCCCAGCATTTT. It is translated as CASRGRTGNNQPQHF.

The chain recombines TRBV2 with TRBJ2-1, with D perhaps matching TRBD1 (5 bases). V was trimmed by 6 bases and J by 7 bases, leaving 16 bases between them. Germline V gene data show CDR1 as SNHLY and CDR2 as FYNNEI. CDR3 length: 14 amino acids. CDR3 coding DNA: TGTGCCAGCAGCCCCGAACAGGTCGGAAATGAGCAGTTCTTC. Protein: CASSPEQVGNEQFF.

The sample holds one count of this clone. The DNA of the CDR3 is TGTGCCAGCAGCCAACAACGCGGGGGCTACGAGCAGTACTTC. It specifies CASSQQRGGYEQYF. The chain carries TRBV7-2 and TRBJ2-7; 7 bases align to TRBD2. V lost 5 bases and J lost 3; bases outside the gene matches: 7. Germline CDR1 is SGHTA and CDR2 is FQGNSA. The length of the CDR3 is 14 residues. The whole variable domain, filled in from reference TRBV7-2 and TRBJ2-7, reads GAGVSQSPSNKVTEKGKDVELRCDPISGHTALYWYRQSLGQGLEFLIYFQGNSAPDKSGLPSDRFSAERTGGSVSTLTIQRTQQEDSAVYLCASSQQRGGYEQYFGPGTRLTVT.

The chain links TRBV6-6 to TRBJ1-1; tentatively, D is TRBD1 (5 bases). V lost 2 bases and J 0 bases, leaving 10 bases between the germline ends. The CDR3 sequence is 15 residues long. Germline assignment: CDR1 MNHNY and CDR2 SVGAGI (reference sequence). CDR3 amino acids: CASSYPTEMNTEAFF. DNA for the CDR3: TGTGCCAGCAGTTACCCGACAGAGATGAACACTGAAGCTTTCTTT.

This clone was observed a single time. The V gene is TRBV7-9, the J gene TRBJ1-3, with D unclear. Germline CDR1 SEHNR, CDR2 FQNEAQ (reference sequence). The CDR3 is 16 amino acids. With 5 bases removed from V and 8 bases from J, the gap between germline ends came to 22 bases. The CDR3 DNA reads as TGTGCCAGCAGCCCGAGGCGGCCGGAGGCTATGGACACCATATATTTT. Translating it yields CASSPRRPEAMDTIYF.

This chain joins TRBV4-1 and TRBJ1-5; 9 nucleotides align to TRBD1. The CDR3 extends over 19 amino acids. V lost 0 bases, J lost 0 bases, and 9 bases stayed unmatched. Germline values: CDR1 MGHRA, CDR2 YSYEKL. The CDR3 is CASSQDEGQGRDSNQPQHF. The CDR3 DNA reads TGCGCCAGCAGCCAAGATGAGGGACAGGGAAGGGATAGCAATCAGCCCCAGCATTTT.

The rearrangement uses TRBV7-9 and TRBJ1-5; 11 bases line up with TRBD1. Per germline, CDR1 SEHNR and CDR2 FQNEAQ (reference sequence). The ends lost 6 bases at V and 6 bases at J; junction bases unmatched: 7. The length of the CDR3 is 15 residues. Here the CDR3 reads CASSPGQGAGQPQHF. CDR3 sequence (DNA): TGTGCCAGCAGTCCCGGACAGGGGGCAGGTCAGCCCCAGCATTTT. Full variable domain (rest looked up from reference TRBV7-9 and TRBJ1-5): DTGVSQNPRHKITKRGQNVTFRCDPISEHNRLYWYRQTLGQGPEFLTYFQNEAQLEKSRLLSDRFSAERPKGSFSTLEIQRTEQGDSAMYLCASSPGQGAGQPQHFGDGTRLSIL.

The CDR3 reads CASSFSSRGYNEQFF. CDR3 coding DNA: TGTGCCAGCAGTTTCTCCAGCAGGGGCTACAATGAGCAGTTCTTC. The V and J genes are TRBV6-5 and TRBJ2-1; TRBD1 is a possible D gene (6 bases). The V end was cut by 4 bases, the J end by 3 bases, with 13 bases between. This CDR3 is 15 amino acids long. CDR1 and CDR2 from the germline V gene are MNHEY and SVGAGI.

The chain combines TRBV10-3 with TRBJ2-1; D may be TRBD1 or TRBD2 (5 bases each). Germline V CDR1 and CDR2: ENHRY, SYGVKD. CDR3 length equals 11 residues. Trimming pared 10 bases from V and 9 bases from J, leaving 13 bases between. The CDR3 sequence: CATKGAGEQFF. As DNA, the CDR3 is TGTGCCACCAAAGGGGCGGGTGAGCAGTTCTTC.

Written as DNA, the CDR3 is TGTGCCAGCATAATACGGGAGGGCACCGGGGAGCTGTTTTTT. This gives the protein CASIIREGTGELFF. The chain is built from TRBV28 and TRBJ2-2; 8 bases map to TRBD2. The germline V gene has CDR1 MDHEN and CDR2 SYDVKM. V was pared by 7 bases and J by 4 bases, with 5 bases of the junction left unmatched. The CDR3 totals 14 residues.

In DNA, the CDR3 is TGTGCCAGCAGCCAAGATTGGAGGGCTGGGGCCAACGTCCTGACTTTC. Protein: CASSQDWRAGANVLTF. This chain links TRBV4-2 with TRBJ2-6; weak D call: TRBD2 (6 bases). Germline values: CDR1 LGHNA, CDR2 YNFKEQ. The CDR3 has 16 residues. With 0 bases removed from V and 2 bases from J, the gap between germline ends came to 8 bases.

The rearrangement links TRBV10-3 to TRBJ1-6, with D maybe TRBD1 (5 bases). The CDR3 runs to 12 residues. V was trimmed by 3 bases and J by 12 bases, leaving 9 bases between them. Germline CDR1 and CDR2: ENHRY and SYGVKD. In nucleotides, the CDR3 is TGTGCCATCAGTGAAGGAGGGGTACCCCTCCACTTT. Its translation is CAISEGGVPLHF.

The rearrangement uses TRBV6-5 and TRBJ2-1, with 7 bases that match TRBD1. Germline V lookup: CDR1 MNHEY, CDR2 SVGAGI. V shed 11 bases, J shed 0 bases, and the junction held 4 bases outside the gene matches. This CDR3 spans 13 amino acids. As DNA, the CDR3 is TGTGCCCTTGGGGACAGCTCCTACAATGAGCAGTTCTTC. This encodes CALGDSSYNEQFF.

This chain joins TRBV19 and TRBJ2-7; TRBD1 might be the D (5 bases). CDR1 is LNHDA and CDR2 is SQIVND in the germline V gene (reference sequence). Trimming stripped 8 bases from V and 0 bases from J, with 17 bases between. The CDR3 spans 15 residues. CDR3 bases: TGTGCCAGTTCCCGGGCAGGGATCGTCTCCTACGAGCAGTACTTC. This gives the protein CASSRAGIVSYEQYF.

This sequence joins TRBV6-1 and TRBJ1-5; no firm D call. This CDR3 has 16 amino acids. Germline CDR1 and CDR2: MNHNS and SASEGT. V lost 0 bases, J lost 1 base, and 10 bases lay in between. The CDR3 protein is CASSEALTGSNQPQHF. The CDR3 coding sequence is TGTGCCAGCAGTGAAGCGCTGACCGGGAGCAATCAGCCCCAGCATTTT.

The rearrangement links TRBV7-9 to TRBJ2-7; D is ambiguous. The CDR3 consists of 14 residues. Trimming stripped 4 bases from V and 2 bases from J, with 12 bases between. Germline CDR1 and CDR2: SEHNR and FQNEAQ (reference sequence). Here the CDR3 DNA reads TGTGCCAGCAGCTCAACCCTCTCTACCTACGAGCAGTACTTC. Amino acid sequence: CASSSTLSTYEQYF.

This clone was detected only once. The V gene is TRBV5-4, the J gene TRBJ1-6, with 8 bases aligning to TRBD1. After removal of 3 bases from V and 5 bases from J, the junction contained 1 base not matched to a gene. The CDR3 covers 14 residues. Germline V gives CDR1 SGHNT, CDR2 YYREEE (reference sequence). DNA of the CDR3: TGTGCCAGCAGCTCGGGACAGGATAATTCACCCCTCCACTTT. Encoded protein: CASSSGQDNSPLHF. Variable domain in full (rest from reference TRBV5-4 and TRBJ1-6): ETGVTQSPTHLIKTRGQQVTLRCSSQSGHNTVSWYQQALGQGPQFIFQYYREEENGRGNFPPRFSGLQFPNYSSELNVNALELDDSALYLCASSSGQDNSPLHFGNGTRLTVT.

The chain is built from TRBV28 and TRBJ2-5; unclear D gene. The CDR3 extends over 12 amino acids. Germline CDR1 is MDHEN and CDR2 is SYDVKM. The V end lost 4 bases, the J end lost 7 bases, and 10 bases lay between the germline ends. The CDR3 sequence: CASSYPVGTQYF. The CDR3, as DNA: TGTGCCAGCAGTTACCCCGTCGGGACCCAGTACTTC.

The chain joins TRBV5-1 to TRBJ1-5; 11 bases match TRBD1. Trimming removed 4 bases from V and 5 bases from J; junction bases left unmatched: 5. Looked up from germline, CDR1 is SGHRS and CDR2 is YFSETQ. This CDR3 region has 15 residues. The chain's CDR3 is CASSLGQGAHQPQHF. The CDR3 DNA is TGCGCCAGCAGCCTAGGACAGGGGGCCCATCAGCCCCAGCATTTT.

CDR3: CASSLAGVGETQYF. The CDR3 DNA reads TGTGCCAGCAGTTTGGCTGGGGTGGGGGAGACCCAGTACTTC. The chain employs TRBV28 and TRBJ2-5; D is uncertain. In germline, CDR1 is MDHEN, CDR2 SYDVKM. V gave up 3 bases and J gave up 5 bases, with 13 bases separating them. CDR3 length: 14 amino acids.

The chain couples TRBV9 to TRBJ2-4; 14 bases are shared with TRBD2. The J segment lost 7 bases and the V segment lost 3 bases, leaving 6 bases of the junction unmatched. The CDR3 loop spans 16 amino acids. Germline values: CDR1 SGDLS, CDR2 YYNGEE. Written as DNA, the CDR3 is TGTGCCAGCAGCGGGGGACTAGCGGGAGCGGAGAACATTCAGTACTTC. This sequence encodes CASSGGLAGAENIQYF.

The chain combines TRBV7-9 with TRBJ2-7; 7 bases map to TRBD2. This CDR3 has 14 residues. Looked up from germline, CDR1 is SEHNR and CDR2 is FQNEAQ (reference sequence). V gave up 0 bases and J gave up 2 bases; unmatched junction bases: 1. The CDR3 loop reads CASSLAGGPYEQYF. As DNA, the CDR3 is TGTGCCAGCAGCTTAGCGGGAGGGCCCTACGAGCAGTACTTC.

This chain links TRBV2 with TRBJ2-2; D is perhaps TRBD2 (5 bases). The CDR3 has 14 residues. V was clipped by 8 bases and J by 2 bases, with 12 bases between them. Germline CDR1 and CDR2: SNHLY and FYNNEI. The DNA of the CDR3 is TGTGCCAGCCTAATCCGGGAAAACACCGGGGAGCTGTTTTTT. This codes for CASLIRENTGELFF.